These 13 T cell receptor beta chains originate from one sample sequenced in a study of OX40 agonist ivuxolimab in advanced cancers. Library prep was done by the immunoSEQ multiplex PCR assay. TCRdb retrieved this table from immuneACCESS and kept in-frame rearrangements only. Not all clones are present; in checked studies, unresolved V genes account for under half, and no reason is known for the remainder. The sample yields approximately 12,000 clones; 65% to 75% were counted once. The ten largest clones take up around 11% of the sample. Source: CD4+ or CD8+ T cells sorted from blood, taken in a trial of the OX40 agonist ivuxolimab. The source is an adult with an advanced solid tumor such as melanoma, head and neck, liver or kidney cancer.

This clone was counted once. The rearrangement uses TRBV6-5 and TRBJ2-7, with TRBD1 identical over 8 bases. Per the germline V gene, CDR1 is MNHEY and CDR2 is SVGAGI. The CDR3 length is 14 residues. Losses at the gene ends were 3 bases for V and 4 bases for J; bases not matched to a gene: 5. The CDR3 loop reads CASSYPDREYEQYF. For the CDR3, the DNA is TGTGCCAGCAGTTATCCGGACAGGGAGTACGAGCAGTACTTC.

As to this clone: The limits of the CDR3 on the DNA are not certain, so only TCRdb's listed CDR3 is given. The chain uses TRBV28 and TRBJ1-5. Looked up from germline, CDR1 is MDHEN and CDR2 is SYDVKM. The CDR3 is 14 amino acids in total, end residues counted. CDR3 loop: CASSSSSTHQPQHF.

The J gene is TRBJ1-2, the V gene TRBV5-6; D gene ambiguous. The CDR3 totals 15 residues. Germline lookup yields CDR1 SGHDT and CDR2 YYEEEE. The V end was cut by 3 bases, the J end by 6 bases, with 18 bases between. The CDR3 sequence: CASSSRRSWGDGYTF. CDR3 in DNA: TGTGCCAGCAGCTCCCGCCGGAGTTGGGGTGATGGCTACACCTTC.

The chain couples TRBV7-9 to TRBJ1-1; D is unresolved. Germline CDR1 reads SEHNR; CDR2 reads FQNEAQ (reference sequence). This CDR3 is 12 amino acids long. V gave up 1 base and J gave up 7 bases, with 7 bases separating them. CDR3 protein: CASSLDNYEAFF. The CDR3 DNA sequence: TGTGCCAGCAGCTTAGACAACTATGAAGCTTTCTTT.

The chain couples TRBV28 to TRBJ2-5; a possible D gene is TRBD1 (6 bases). The assigned J gene may be wrong: the sequence end matches TRBJ2-7 better. CDR1 and CDR2 from the germline V gene are MDHEN and SYDVKM. The CDR3 totals 14 residues. The CDR3 region is CASTLGHSSYEQYF. The CDR3 nucleotides are TGTGCCAGCACTTTGGGACACAGCTCCTACGAGCAGTACTTC.

The chain couples TRBV29-1 to TRBJ1-1; D gene uncertain. The length of the CDR3 is 11 residues. The V and J ends lost 8 bases and 3 bases respectively, with 10 bases between them. Per germline, CDR1 SQVTM and CDR2 ANQGSEA. The CDR3 nucleotides are TGCAGCTTCGAGAGGTACACTGAAGCTTTCTTT. Encoded protein: CSFERYTEAFF.

The V and J genes are TRBV5-6 and TRBJ1-1; the D gene is possibly TRBD1 (5 bases). Germline V gives CDR1 SGHDT, CDR2 YYEEEE. V lost 6 bases, J lost 1 base, and 13 bases lay in between. This CDR3 contains 14 residues. The CDR3 bases are TGTGCCAGCACAGGGTCAGGGTGGAACACTGAAGCTTTCTTT. Amino acids: CASTGSGWNTEAFF.

This rearrangement joins TRBV5-6 to TRBJ2-1; 7 bases line up with TRBD2. J lost 7 bases, V lost 6 bases, and 10 bases had no gene match. Germline V CDR1 and CDR2: SGHDT, YYEEEE. The CDR3 is 14 amino acids. The CDR3 loop is CASTDSGVSNEQFF. Here the CDR3 DNA reads TGTGCCAGCACCGACAGCGGGGTTTCGAATGAGCAGTTCTTC. Full variable domain (outside the CDR3, taken from reference TRBV5-6 and TRBJ2-1): DAGVTQSPTHLIKTRGQQVTLRCSPKSGHDTVSWYQQALGQGPQFIFQYYEEEERQRGNFPDRFSGHQFPNYSSELNVNALLLGDSALYLCASTDSGVSNEQFFGPGTRLTVL.

The rearrangement uses TRBV6-1 and TRBJ1-2; no definite D call. In germline, CDR1 is MNHNS, CDR2 SASEGT. This CDR3 region has 14 residues. With 5 bases removed from V and 0 bases from J, the gap between germline ends came to 10 bases. The DNA of the CDR3 is TGTGCCAGCAGTATAGGACCCTCTAACTATGGCTACACCTTC. Translated: CASSIGPSNYGYTF.

DNA for the CDR3: TGTGCCAGTAGACCTAACAGGGGACCGAACACTGAAGCTTTCTTT. Protein product: CASRPNRGPNTEAFF. J is TRBJ1-1 and V is TRBV19; 7 nucleotides match TRBD1. This CDR3 comprises 15 residues. From germline, CDR1 is LNHDA and CDR2 SQIVND (reference sequence). With 6 bases clipped from V and 1 base from J, the junction kept 8 bases outside the gene matches.

CDR3 residues: CASRWGEGAEAFF. The CDR3 nucleotides read TGTGCCAGCAGGTGGGGGGAAGGTGCTGAAGCTTTCTTT. The J gene is TRBJ1-1, the V gene TRBV27, with a weak D call TRBD1 (5 bases). The CDR3 consists of 13 residues. V dropped 6 bases and J dropped 6 bases, with 14 bases sitting between them. Germline V gene sequence: CDR1 MNHEY, CDR2 SMNVEV (reference sequence).

The chain combines TRBV6-6 with TRBJ2-7, with 8 positions matching TRBD1. V lost 4 bases to trimming and J lost 3 bases; unmatched junction nucleotides: 5. The CDR3 length is 14 residues. CDR1 and CDR2 (germline): MNHNY, SVGAGI (reference sequence). The CDR3 spells CASSWGTGVYEQYF. In nucleotides, the CDR3 is TGTGCCAGCAGTTGGGGGACAGGAGTCTACGAGCAGTACTTC.

The V and J genes are TRBV29-1 and TRBJ1-1; D is possibly TRBD1 (5 bases). This CDR3 spans 13 amino acids. Trimming pared 7 bases from V and 1 base from J, leaving 13 bases between. The germline V gene encodes CDR1 SQVTM and CDR2 ANQGSEA. CDR3 in DNA: TGCAGCGCAATCAGTAGGGGGAACACTGAAGCTTTCTTT. Protein: CSAISRGNTEAFF.